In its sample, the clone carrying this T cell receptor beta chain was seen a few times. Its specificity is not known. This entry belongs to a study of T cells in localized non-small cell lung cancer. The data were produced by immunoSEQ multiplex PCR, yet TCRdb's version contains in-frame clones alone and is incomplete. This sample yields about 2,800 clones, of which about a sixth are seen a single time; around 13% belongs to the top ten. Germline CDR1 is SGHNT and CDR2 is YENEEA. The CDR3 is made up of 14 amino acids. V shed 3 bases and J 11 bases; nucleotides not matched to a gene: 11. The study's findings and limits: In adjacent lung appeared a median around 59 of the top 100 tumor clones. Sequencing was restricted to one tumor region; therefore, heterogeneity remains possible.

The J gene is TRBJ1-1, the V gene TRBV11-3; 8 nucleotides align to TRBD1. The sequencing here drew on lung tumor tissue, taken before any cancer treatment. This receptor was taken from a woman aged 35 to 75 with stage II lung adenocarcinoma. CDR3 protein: CASSLLDRVSLAFF. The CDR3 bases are TGTGCCAGCAGCTTGCTGGACAGGGTAAGCCTCGCTTTCTTT.